Shown below are 14 T cell receptor beta chains from a single sample sequenced in a study of graft-versus-host responses after intestinal transplantation. Sequencing used immunoSEQ multiplex PCR; TCRdb keeps in-frame clones, though not all of them. In the table there are tens of thousands of clones, approximately 83% of which are singletons. Antigens of these TCRs are unknown. Sequenced here: unstimulated CD8+ T cells sorted from spleen or lymph node cells, sampled before intestinal transplant. Receptors originate from a human donor who received an intestinal transplant.

CDR3 coding DNA: TGTGCCAGCAGCTTAGTCTCGGGATCGGGAGAGCAGTACTTC. Translation gives CASSLVSGSGEQYF. The chain recombines TRBV7-8 with TRBJ2-5; possible D gene TRBD2, 6 bases. Germline V gene lookup returns CDR1 SGHVS and CDR2 FQNEAQ. This CDR3 contains 14 residues. The V end lost 1 base, the J end lost 11 bases, and 17 bases lay between the germline ends.

This chain links TRBV10-3 with TRBJ2-1; a possible D gene is TRBD2 (5 bases). Germline V gene sequence: CDR1 ENHRY, CDR2 SYGVKD. The germline V and J ends were trimmed by 6 bases and 5 bases, with 17 bases remaining between them. This CDR3 has 15 residues. The CDR3 spells CAISLTSRGNNEQFF. CDR3 in DNA: TGTGCCATCAGCCTAACTAGTAGAGGTAACAATGAGCAGTTCTTC.

This rearrangement joins TRBV11-2 to TRBJ2-7, with 9 bases lining up with TRBD1. In germline, CDR1 is SGHAT, CDR2 FQNNGV. With V trimmed by 5 bases and J by 2 bases, 4 bases remained unmatched. The CDR3 is made up of 14 amino acids. The chain's CDR3 is CASSVWDRAYEQYF. DNA for the CDR3: TGTGCCAGCAGCGTCTGGGACAGGGCCTACGAGCAGTACTTC.

V gene TRBV27 combines with J gene TRBJ2-7; possibly TRBD2 for D (6 bases). V was clipped by 2 bases and J by 3 bases, with 20 bases between them. CDR3 length: 17 residues. Germline loops: CDR1 MNHEY, CDR2 SMNVEV (reference sequence). CDR3 sequence: CASSLHPQRAGLYEQYF. For the CDR3, the DNA is TGTGCCAGCAGTTTACATCCCCAGCGGGCAGGCCTCTACGAGCAGTACTTC.

This clone appeared once. This rearrangement joins TRBV10-1 to TRBJ1-2; 7 bases line up with TRBD1. The CDR3 runs 20 residues. Germline CDR1 and CDR2: WNHNN and SYGVQD (reference sequence). The junction had 21 bases not matched to a gene; V was cut back by 3 bases and J by 2 bases. CDR3 sequence reads: CASSEAGFLVRDSINYGYTF. The CDR3 nucleotides are TGCGCCAGCAGTGAAGCGGGCTTTTTAGTTAGGGACAGTATCAACTATGGCTACACCTTC.

The rearrangement joins TRBV4-2 to TRBJ1-6; no clear D. This CDR3 spans 14 amino acids. In germline, CDR1 is LGHNA, CDR2 YNFKEQ. V lost 1 base to trimming and J lost 6 bases, with 7 bases between them. The CDR3 is CASSQVWANSPLHF. The CDR3, as DNA: TGTGCCAGCAGCCAAGTTTGGGCTAATTCACCCCTCCACTTT.

There are a few counts of this clone. This chain links TRBV7-2 with TRBJ2-3; 10 nucleotides line up with TRBD2. Germline V CDR1 and CDR2: SGHTA, FQGNSA. J gave up 0 bases and V 5 bases, and 8 bases lay outside the gene matches. The CDR3 is 17 residues long. The CDR3 sequence: CASSAATSGRSTDTQYF. CDR3 in DNA: TGTGCCAGCAGCGCGGCGACTAGCGGGCGAAGCACAGATACGCAGTATTTT. The entire variable domain, with the rest obtained from reference TRBV7-2 and TRBJ2-3, is as follows: GAGVSQSPSNKVTEKGKDVELRCDPISGHTALYWYRQSLGQGLEFLIYFQGNSAPDKSGLPSDRFSAERTGGSVSTLTIQRTQQEDSAVYLCASSAATSGRSTDTQYFGPGTRLTVL.

The chain uses TRBV19 and TRBJ2-1; 8 bases match TRBD1. Trimming at V came to 4 bases and at J to 6 bases, leaving 5 bases not matched to a gene. The germline CDR1 and CDR2 sequences are LNHDA and SQIVND (reference sequence). The CDR3 spans 14 residues. The CDR3 region is CASSNRGSINEQFF. The CDR3 DNA is TGTGCCAGTAGTAACAGGGGGAGTATCAATGAGCAGTTCTTC. Drawing the rest from reference TRBV19 and TRBJ2-1, the complete variable domain is DGGITQSPKYLFRKEGQNVTLSCEQNLNHDAMYWYRQDPGQGLRLIYYSQIVNDFQKGDIAEGYSVSREKKESFPLTVTSAQKNPTAFYLCASSNRGSINEQFFGPGTRLTVL.

This chain connects TRBV6-4 to TRBJ2-5; tentatively, D is TRBD1 (6 bases). The assigned J gene may be wrong: the sequence end matches TRBJ2-7 better. Germline values: CDR1 MRHNA, CDR2 SNTAGT. The CDR3 totals 17 residues. Here the CDR3 DNA reads TGTGCCAGCAGCCCTGACGGTAGGGGACACCCCACCTACGAGCAGTACTTC. It specifies CASSPDGRGHPTYEQYF.

The chain couples TRBV30 to TRBJ1-3; TRBD1 might be the D (5 bases). Germline V lookup: CDR1 GTSNPN, CDR2 SVGIG (reference sequence). The CDR3 contains 15 residues. With 4 bases removed from V and 2 bases from J, the gap between germline ends came to 15 bases. The CDR3 reads CAWIDGANPGNTIYF. In DNA form, the CDR3 reads TGTGCCTGGATCGATGGGGCCAATCCTGGAAACACCATATATTTT.

The gene calls are TRBV19 and TRBJ2-5; 9 positions agree with TRBD1. CDR3 length: 16 residues. With 7 bases clipped from V and 4 bases from J, the junction kept 13 bases outside the gene matches. Per germline, CDR1 LNHDA and CDR2 SQIVND (reference sequence). The CDR3: CASNTGTGLRGETQYF. CDR3 nucleotides: TGTGCCAGTAATACGGGGACAGGGTTACGTGGAGAGACCCAGTACTTC.

This clone came up once. The rearrangement links TRBV9 to TRBJ2-3, with D uncertain. Germline lookup yields CDR1 SGDLS and CDR2 YYNGEE. The CDR3 consists of 17 residues. V was shortened by 4 bases and J by 1 base, with 19 bases between the two germline ends. CDR3 residues: CASSPDQVYTGTDTQYF. The CDR3 region has the DNA TGTGCCAGCAGCCCGGATCAGGTGTACACGGGCACAGATACGCAGTATTTT.

The V and J genes are TRBV28 and TRBJ2-5, with D perhaps TRBD2 (5 bases). V was trimmed by 3 bases and J by 1 base, leaving 15 bases between them. CDR1 and CDR2 from the germline V gene are MDHEN and SYDVKM. This CDR3 contains 16 residues. The DNA of the CDR3 is TGTGCCAGCAGTTTCCCCGGGATGGGTTTCCAAGAGACCCAGTACTTC. Translation gives CASSFPGMGFQETQYF.

The chain combines TRBV27 with TRBJ2-2; 11 nucleotides agree with TRBD1. Looked up from germline, CDR1 is MNHEY and CDR2 is SMNVEV (reference sequence). V gave up 0 bases and J gave up 6 bases; unmatched junction bases: 3. The CDR3 has 16 residues. In DNA, the CDR3 is TGTGCCAGCAGTTTATCTTGGACAGGGGGCTCCGGGGAGCTGTTTTTT. Protein sequence: CASSLSWTGGSGELFF.